This entry describes one T cell receptor (beta chain). The antigen remains undetermined. The sample is drawn from a study of T cell clones after liver transplantation. Overall study context: At least one year of complete immunosuppression withdrawal without enzymes over twice normal defined tolerance.

Unstimulated PBMCs were sorted into CD3+CD4+ and CD3+CD8+ populations. Findings and caveats of the study: The donor-reactive repertoire was only partly measurable in two subjects, lacking donor cells. A larger donor-reactive than third-party decline suggested partial antigen-specific deletion.

The germline gives CDR1 MDHEN, CDR2 SYDVKM. This CDR3 has 13 amino acids. Trimming removed 8 bases from V and 0 bases from J, with 10 bases in between. TCRdb's table, derived via immunoSEQ multiplex PCR, lists solely in-frame clones and lacks some. The sample records roughly 100,000 clones, roughly four fifths being singletons. Here the sequenced sample was CD4+ T cells from blood, taken around 4 years after liver transplant. The receptor's source is a human patient who received a liver transplant. Among the T cells, some may be from the graft donor. J is TRBJ1-1 and V is TRBV28; D ambiguous. The CDR3 region is CASEIGVNTEAFF. Written as DNA, the CDR3 is TGTGCCAGCGAAATCGGCGTGAACACTGAAGCTTTCTTT.